The clone carrying this T cell receptor (beta chain) was seen more than once but under ten times. This CDR3 region has 16 residues. Germline CDR1 and CDR2: LNHNV and YYDKDF (reference sequence). Trimming pared 0 bases from V and 0 bases from J, leaving 12 bases between. These data belong to a study of T cell changes during pregnancy in multiple sclerosis. Sequencing was performed with immunoSEQ multiplex PCR; in TCRdb, only in-frame clones are kept and a portion is missing. This sample has some 60,000 clones, with about 91% found just once. The rearrangement uses TRBV15 and TRBJ2-7; D possibly corresponds to TRBD1 (6 bases). The material was peripheral blood, obtained after pregnancy. The sequence was collected from a female donor with multiple sclerosis, enrolled in a pregnancy study. DNA of the CDR3: TGTGCCACCAGCAGAGATGTAGTACAGGGCTCCTACGAGCAGTACTTC. Residues: CATSRDVVQGSYEQYF.